The 14 T cell receptor beta chains given below trace back to one sample, sequenced in a study of blood T cell repertoires in COVID-19 (TCRdb year 2020). The library was built by means of the immunoSEQ multiplex PCR assay. The table was pulled from immuneACCESS by TCRdb, which kept in-frame rearrangements only. Such tables lose some clones; where checked, under half of the loss comes from unresolved V genes, and the rest has no known cause. The sample data list about 50,000 clones, and 89% of these were observed just once. The ten largest clones add up to 2.2% of the sample. The sample comprised peripheral blood. These receptors originate from a human donor in a cohort sampled during active COVID-19.

This chain connects TRBV4-1 to TRBJ2-2; 8 nucleotides align to TRBD1. Per the germline V gene, CDR1 is MGHRA and CDR2 is YSYEKL. The CDR3 length is 18 residues. V was clipped by 1 base and J by 1 base; unmatched bases: 8. The CDR3 loop reads CASSQGGSGTGNTGELFF. The CDR3, as DNA: TGCGCCAGCAGCCAAGGGGGTTCCGGGACAGGGAACACCGGGGAGCTGTTTTTT.

The chain combines TRBV2 with TRBJ1-2; TRBD1 agrees at 10 bases. CDR1 SNHLY and CDR2 FYNNEI come from the germline V gene. This CDR3 contains 16 residues. The junction had 12 bases not matched to a gene; V was cut back by 6 bases and J by 5 bases. The CDR3 loop reads CASRTGTGASLYGYTF. The CDR3 DNA reads TGTGCCAGCAGAACCGGGACAGGGGCATCTCTGTATGGCTACACCTTC.

The J gene is TRBJ1-2, the V gene TRBV27; tentatively, D is TRBD1 (6 bases). Trimming removed 4 bases at V and 4 bases at J, with 10 bases between. The germline V gene encodes CDR1 MNHEY and CDR2 SMNVEV (reference sequence). The CDR3 length is 13 residues. This CDR3 is CASSYTGTYGYTF. The CDR3, as DNA: TGTGCCAGCAGTTATACAGGGACCTATGGCTACACCTTC.

This chain links TRBV11-2 with TRBJ2-5; TRBD2 matches 8 bases. V was pared by 5 bases and J by 4 bases, with 9 bases of the junction left unmatched. There are 15 residues in the CDR3. Germline V lookup: CDR1 SGHAT, CDR2 FQNNGV. This CDR3 is CASSPVAGRGETQYF. The CDR3, as DNA: TGTGCCAGCAGCCCAGTAGCGGGGAGGGGAGAGACCCAGTACTTC.

The chain carries TRBV27 and TRBJ1-1, with D unclear. CDR1 and CDR2 from the germline V gene are MNHEY and SMNVEV (reference sequence). Between the trimmed V and J ends, which lost 6 bases and 7 bases, there was a span of 12 bases. This CDR3 contains 12 residues. In DNA form, the CDR3 reads TGTGCCAGCAGCTACATGAGCGGTGAAGCTTTCTTT. It translates to CASSYMSGEAFF.

The V call is TRBV15, the J call TRBJ1-5, with 8 bases lining up with TRBD1. V lost 3 bases to trimming and J lost 5 bases; unmatched junction nucleotides: 6. The CDR3 loop spans 15 amino acids. CDR1 is LNHNV, CDR2 YYDKDF, per germline (reference sequence). In nucleotides, the CDR3 is TGTGCCACCAGCAGCAGACAGGGGATGTATCAGCCCCAGCATTTT. Encoded protein: CATSSRQGMYQPQHF.

This chain uses TRBV18 with TRBJ1-1, with 9 bases matching TRBD1. Germline V lookup: CDR1 KGHSH, CDR2 LQKENI. Losses at the gene ends were 6 bases for V and 4 bases for J; bases not matched to a gene: 6. This CDR3 is built from 14 residues. CDR3 sequence (DNA): TGTGCCAGCTCTATAGGACAGGGGCCCACTGAAGCTTTCTTT. Translating it yields CASSIGQGPTEAFF.

This chain joins TRBV30 and TRBJ2-1; maybe TRBD2 (5 bases). V lost 5 bases to trimming and J lost 7 bases, with 24 bases between them. There are 16 residues in the CDR3. Germline V gene lookup returns CDR1 GTSNPN and CDR2 SVGIG (reference sequence). The CDR3 DNA follows: TGTGCCTGGCACTCCCGAGGGTTCCGGGGTGGGAATGAGCAGTTCTTC. Translation: CAWHSRGFRGGNEQFF. Filled out from reference TRBV30 and TRBJ2-1, the complete variable domain reads SQTIHQWPATLVQPVGSPLSLECTVEGTSNPNLYWYRQAAGRGLQLLFYSVGIGQISSEVPQNLSASRPQDRQFILSSKKLLLSDSGFYLCAWHSRGFRGGNEQFFGPGTRLTVL.

V is TRBV2 and J is TRBJ1-6; 7 nucleotides align to TRBD1. This CDR3 has 14 residues. Germline-derived CDR1 and CDR2 are SNHLY and FYNNEI. V shed 6 bases, J shed 7 bases, and the junction held 6 bases outside the gene matches. CDR3 sequence reads: CASSEGQKNSPLHF. In nucleotides, the CDR3 is TGTGCCAGCAGCGAGGGACAGAAAAATTCACCCCTCCACTTT.

The chain joins TRBV10-1 to TRBJ2-3; 9 positions agree with TRBD2. CDR1 WNHNN and CDR2 SYGVQD come from the germline V gene (reference sequence). The junction had 2 bases not matched to a gene; V was cut back by 3 bases and J by 4 bases. This CDR3 contains 14 residues. The CDR3 region is CASSDGGGADTQYF. In DNA, the CDR3 is TGCGCCAGCAGTGACGGCGGGGGGGCAGATACGCAGTATTTT.

The chain recombines TRBV3-1 (or the pseudogene TRBV3-2) with TRBJ2-1; the match to TRBD1 covers 7 bases. CDR3 length equals 16 residues. V was pared by 0 bases and J by 4 bases, with 6 bases of the junction left unmatched. Germline-derived CDR1 and CDR2 are LGHDT and YNNKEL (reference sequence). The CDR3: CASSQEGGETYNEQFF. The DNA for the CDR3 is TGTGCCAGCAGCCAAGAAGGGGGCGAAACTTACAATGAGCAGTTCTTC.

This rearrangement joins TRBV6-5 to TRBJ1-6; D not resolved. CDR1 is MNHEY, CDR2 SVGAGI, per germline. The CDR3 covers 14 residues. V gave up 9 bases and J gave up 0 bases, with 9 bases separating them. The CDR3 DNA is TGTGCCAGTAAGGAGAGCTCCTATAATTCACCCCTCCACTTT. This sequence encodes CASKESSYNSPLHF.

This clone was counted once. This chain links TRBV5-1 with TRBJ1-2; 7 nucleotides line up with TRBD1. This CDR3 is 14 amino acids long. The V gene end was trimmed by 4 bases and the J gene end by 4 bases; junction bases not matched to a gene: 7. Looked up from germline, CDR1 is SGHRS and CDR2 is YFSETQ. The CDR3 spells CASSPLTGIYGYTF. DNA of the CDR3: TGCGCCAGCAGCCCTTTGACAGGGATCTATGGCTACACCTTC. The full variable domain, with the rest looked up from reference TRBV5-1 and TRBJ1-2, is KAGVTQTPRYLIKTRGQQVTLSCSPISGHRSVSWYQQTPGQGLQFLFEYFSETQRNKGNFPGRFSGRQFSNSRSEMNVSTLELGDSALYLCASSPLTGIYGYTFGSGTRLTVV.

This clone was seen just once. The chain employs TRBV29-1 and TRBJ2-5, with 7 positions matching TRBD1. The germline V gene has CDR1 SQVTM and CDR2 ANQGSEA. The CDR3 spans 12 residues. The junction had 6 bases not matched to a gene; V was cut back by 6 bases and J by 5 bases. CDR3 DNA sequence: TGCAGCGTCAGAAGGGGGCAGGAGACCCAGTACTTC. This sequence encodes CSVRRGQETQYF.